This TCR beta chain was recovered during a study of blood T cell repertoires in COVID-19. Assay used: immunoSEQ multiplex PCR; TCRdb lists only in-frame clones, some missing. The data show a few hundred thousand clones, around 90% seen once. Clinical histories supplied by participants themselves formed the basis of cohort assignment. A COVID-19 case was met by exposed participants within 2 weeks before study entry. The CDR3 totals 15 residues. From germline, CDR1 is MDHEN and CDR2 SYDVKM. The germline V and J ends were trimmed by 5 bases and 3 bases, with 16 bases remaining between them. This sequence was found in a woman aged 40 to 50 who had been exposed to COVID-19. The specimen sequenced was PBMCs or T cells enriched from blood (not recorded which). The chain couples TRBV28 to TRBJ1-2, with D perhaps TRBD1 (5 bases). CDR3 sequence reads: CASSPRGSGDYGYTF. The CDR3 coding sequence is TGTGCCAGCAGTCCTCGGGGGAGCGGCGACTATGGCTACACCTTC.